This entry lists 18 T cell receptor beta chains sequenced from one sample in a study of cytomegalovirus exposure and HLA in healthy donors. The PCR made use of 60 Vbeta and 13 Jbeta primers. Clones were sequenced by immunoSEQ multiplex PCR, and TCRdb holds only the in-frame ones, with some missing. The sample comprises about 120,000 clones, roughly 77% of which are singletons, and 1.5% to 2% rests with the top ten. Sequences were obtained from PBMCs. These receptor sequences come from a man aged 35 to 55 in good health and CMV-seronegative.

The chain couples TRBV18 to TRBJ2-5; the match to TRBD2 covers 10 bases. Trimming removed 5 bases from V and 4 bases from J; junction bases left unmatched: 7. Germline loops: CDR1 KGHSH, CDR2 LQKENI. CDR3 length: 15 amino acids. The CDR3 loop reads CASSSLAGVGETQYF. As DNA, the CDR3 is TGTGCCAGCTCATCCCTAGCGGGGGTAGGAGAGACCCAGTACTTC.

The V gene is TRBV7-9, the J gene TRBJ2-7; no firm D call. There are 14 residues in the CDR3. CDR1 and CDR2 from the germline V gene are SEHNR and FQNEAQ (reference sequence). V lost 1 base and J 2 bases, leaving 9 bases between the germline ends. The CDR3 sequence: CASSLVQFPYEQYF. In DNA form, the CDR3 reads TGTGCCAGCAGCTTAGTTCAGTTCCCCTACGAGCAGTACTTC.

CDR3 DNA sequence: TGTGCCAGCAGCTTAGTTGGTTTCGGAGATACGCAGTATTTT. Its translation is CASSLVGFGDTQYF. This sequence joins TRBV7-9 and TRBJ2-3; no reliable D call. The CDR3 spans 14 residues. Germline assignment: CDR1 SEHNR and CDR2 FQNEAQ (reference sequence). V gave up 1 base and J gave up 5 bases, with 10 bases separating them.

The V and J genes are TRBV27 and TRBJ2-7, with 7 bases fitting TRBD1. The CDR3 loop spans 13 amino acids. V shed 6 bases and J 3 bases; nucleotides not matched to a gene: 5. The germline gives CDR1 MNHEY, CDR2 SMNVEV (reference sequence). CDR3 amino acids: CASRYRGHYEQYF. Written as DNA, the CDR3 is TGTGCCAGCAGATACAGGGGCCACTACGAGCAGTACTTC.

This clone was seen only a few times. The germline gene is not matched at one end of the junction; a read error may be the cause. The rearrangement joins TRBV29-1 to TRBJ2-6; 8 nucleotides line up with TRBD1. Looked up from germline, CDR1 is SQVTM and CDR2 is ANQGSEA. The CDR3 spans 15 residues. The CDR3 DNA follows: TGCAGCGTTCTCCTGGACAGGGCTGGGGCCAACGGCCTGACTTTC. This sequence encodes CSVLLDRAGANGLTF.

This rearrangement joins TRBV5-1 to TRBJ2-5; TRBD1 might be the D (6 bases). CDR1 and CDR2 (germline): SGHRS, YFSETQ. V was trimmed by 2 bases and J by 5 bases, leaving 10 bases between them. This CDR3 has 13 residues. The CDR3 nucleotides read TGCGCCAGCAGCTTAGGACAGCGGGAGACCCAGTACTTC. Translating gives CASSLGQRETQYF.

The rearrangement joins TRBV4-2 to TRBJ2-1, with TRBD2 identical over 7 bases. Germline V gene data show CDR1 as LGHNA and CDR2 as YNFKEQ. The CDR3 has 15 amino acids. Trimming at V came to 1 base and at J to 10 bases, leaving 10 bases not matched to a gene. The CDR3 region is CASSQGETSVNEQFF. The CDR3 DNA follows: TGTGCCAGCAGCCAAGGGGAAACTAGCGTAAACGAGCAGTTCTTC.

CDR3 protein: CASSDLTGTTGEKLFF. The CDR3 DNA is TGTGCCAGCAGTGACCTAACCGGGACTACCGGTGAAAAACTGTTTTTT. J is TRBJ1-4 and V is TRBV6-1, with D maybe TRBD1 (5 bases). V was pared by 3 bases and J by 7 bases, with 18 bases between. This CDR3 region has 16 residues. Germline CDR1 and CDR2: MNHNS and SASEGT.

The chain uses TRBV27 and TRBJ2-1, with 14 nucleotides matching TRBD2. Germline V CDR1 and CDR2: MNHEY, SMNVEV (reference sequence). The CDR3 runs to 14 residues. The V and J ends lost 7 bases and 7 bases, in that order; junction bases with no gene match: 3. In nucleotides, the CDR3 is TGTGCCAGCACGAGGACTAGCGGGGGGAATGAGCAGTTCTTC. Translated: CASTRTSGGNEQFF.

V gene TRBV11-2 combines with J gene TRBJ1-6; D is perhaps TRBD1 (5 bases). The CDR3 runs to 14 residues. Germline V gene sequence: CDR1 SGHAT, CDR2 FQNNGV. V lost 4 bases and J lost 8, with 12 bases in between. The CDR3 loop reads CASSSGGGYSPLHF. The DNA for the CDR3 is TGTGCCAGCAGCTCGGGGGGTGGTTATTCACCCCTCCACTTT.

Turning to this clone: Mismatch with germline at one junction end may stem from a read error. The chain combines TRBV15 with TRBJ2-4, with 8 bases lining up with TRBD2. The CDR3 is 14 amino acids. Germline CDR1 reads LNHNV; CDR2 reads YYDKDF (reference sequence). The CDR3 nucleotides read TGTGCCACCAGCAGAGTTGCGGGGGGCAACAGTCAGTACTTC. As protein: CATSRVAGGNSQYF.

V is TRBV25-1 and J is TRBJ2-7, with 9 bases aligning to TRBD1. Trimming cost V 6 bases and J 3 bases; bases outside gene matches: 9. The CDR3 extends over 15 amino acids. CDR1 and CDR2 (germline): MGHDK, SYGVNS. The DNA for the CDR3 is TGTGCCAGCAGAACCACAGGGGGCGCCGGCTACGAGCAGTACTTC. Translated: CASRTTGGAGYEQYF.

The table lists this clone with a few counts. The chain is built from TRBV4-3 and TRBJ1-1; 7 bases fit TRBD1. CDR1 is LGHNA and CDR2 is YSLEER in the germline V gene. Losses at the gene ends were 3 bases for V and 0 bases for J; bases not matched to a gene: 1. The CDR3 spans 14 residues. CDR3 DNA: TGCGCCAGCAGCCAGGGACAGTTGAACACTGAAGCTTTCTTT. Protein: CASSQGQLNTEAFF.

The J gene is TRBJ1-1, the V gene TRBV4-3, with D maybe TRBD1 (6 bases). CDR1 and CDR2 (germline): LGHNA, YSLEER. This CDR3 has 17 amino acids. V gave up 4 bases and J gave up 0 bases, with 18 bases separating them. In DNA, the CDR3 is TGCGCCAGCAGCCGGGAGATCAGGGGCGGTTTGAACACTGAAGCTTTCTTT. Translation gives CASSREIRGGLNTEAFF.

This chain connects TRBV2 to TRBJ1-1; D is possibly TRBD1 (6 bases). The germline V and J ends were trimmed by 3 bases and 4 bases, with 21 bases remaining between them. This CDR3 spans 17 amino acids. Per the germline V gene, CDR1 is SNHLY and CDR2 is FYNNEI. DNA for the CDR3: TGTGCCAGCAGTGAGAGGGTGACAGGACCCCGGAGCACTGAAGCTTTCTTT. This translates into CASSERVTGPRSTEAFF.

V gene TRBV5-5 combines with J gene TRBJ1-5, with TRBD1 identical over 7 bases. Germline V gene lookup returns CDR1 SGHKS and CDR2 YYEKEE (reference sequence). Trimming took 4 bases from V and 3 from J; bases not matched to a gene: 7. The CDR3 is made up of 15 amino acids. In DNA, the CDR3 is TGTGCCAGCAGCCCGGGGGGGACAGCCAATCAGCCCCAGCATTTT. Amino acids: CASSPGGTANQPQHF.

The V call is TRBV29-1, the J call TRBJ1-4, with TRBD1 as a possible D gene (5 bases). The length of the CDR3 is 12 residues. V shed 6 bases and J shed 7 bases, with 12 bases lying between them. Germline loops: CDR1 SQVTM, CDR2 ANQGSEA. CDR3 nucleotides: TGCAGCGTCGGGGGAGGGGCTGAAAAACTGTTTTTT. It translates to CSVGGGAEKLFF.

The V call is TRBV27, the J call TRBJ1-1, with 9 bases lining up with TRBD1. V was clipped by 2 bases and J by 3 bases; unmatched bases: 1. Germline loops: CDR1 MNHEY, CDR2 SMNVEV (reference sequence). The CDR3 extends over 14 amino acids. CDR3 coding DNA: TGTGCCAGCAGTTTACGGACAGGGGACACTGAAGCTTTCTTT. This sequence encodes CASSLRTGDTEAFF.